A single sample is the source of the 23 T cell receptor beta chains below, sequenced in a study of shared clonotypes between healthy human individuals (dated by TCRdb to about 2020). Library prep was done by the immunoSEQ multiplex PCR assay. Drawn from immuneACCESS, this table holds only the in-frame rearrangements with V and J called that TCRdb kept. Clones are partly lost; checked studies trace under half to an unresolved V gene and leave the rest unexplained. The sample table holds about 990,000 clones, of which around 78% were seen once. The top ten clonotypes cover 0.55% to 0.7% of the sample. The specimen was memory CD4+ T cells from PBMCs. Read against the paper, the sample's cell subset or site label means: CD45RA-negative fraction. These receptor sequences come from a man between 18 and 35 years old in good health. Some clones in this sample may be carry-over from other donors' samples.

The chain employs TRBV25-1 and TRBJ2-7; TRBD2 might be the D (5 bases). The CDR3 has 15 residues. Trimming took 8 bases from V and 5 from J, leaving 22 bases between them. Germline CDR1 and CDR2: MGHDK and SYGVNS. The DNA of the CDR3 is TGTGCCAGCTCCCCCGCCTTGACCCGCGGGCACGAGCAGTACTTC. Its translation: CASSPALTRGHEQYF.

This clone has more than one count but fewer than ten. The J gene is TRBJ1-2, the V gene TRBV7-8, with 7 bases matching TRBD1. This CDR3 has 16 amino acids. Germline values: CDR1 SGHVS, CDR2 FQNEAQ. The trim removed 3 bases at V and 4 bases at J, leaving 11 bases unmatched. The chain's CDR3 is CASSLGARDSLYGYTF. In nucleotides, the CDR3 is TGTGCCAGCAGCTTGGGGGCCCGGGACAGCCTCTATGGCTACACCTTC.

The J gene is TRBJ2-5, the V gene TRBV7-2; TRBD2 matches at 11 bases. The V segment lost 5 bases and the J segment 1 base; nucleotides outside the gene matches: 15. This CDR3 is 19 amino acids long. CDR1 and CDR2 (germline): SGHTA, FQGNSA. CDR3 sequence: CASSPPGWLAGGGQETQYF. CDR3 sequence (DNA): TGTGCCAGCAGCCCCCCCGGGTGGCTAGCGGGAGGTGGCCAAGAGACCCAGTACTTC.

The rearrangement links TRBV5-1 to TRBJ2-7, with TRBD1 matching 9 bases. Looked up from germline, CDR1 is SGHRS and CDR2 is YFSETQ. J lost 6 bases, V lost 4 bases, and 11 bases had no gene match. The CDR3 sequence is 15 residues long. This CDR3 reads CASSGAGTGLSEQYF. CDR3 nucleotides: TGCGCCAGCAGCGGGGCCGGGACAGGGTTGAGCGAGCAGTACTTC.

This clone was seen a single time. The chain is built from TRBV27 and TRBJ1-5, with 7 bases aligning to TRBD1. V was pared by 0 bases and J by 7 bases, with 6 bases of the junction left unmatched. Germline V gives CDR1 MNHEY, CDR2 SMNVEV (reference sequence). The CDR3 runs 15 residues. The CDR3 DNA is TGTGCCAGCAGTTTATCGGCAGGGGGAGGACAGCCCCAGCATTTT. Encoded protein: CASSLSAGGGQPQHF.

The chain carries TRBV15 and TRBJ2-7; 9 bases are shared with TRBD2. The CDR3 is 14 residues long. The germline CDR1 and CDR2 sequences are LNHNV and YYDKDF (reference sequence). Germline trimming cut 5 bases from V and 5 bases from J; bases unmatched to any gene: 7. CDR3 protein: CATSGGRATHEQYF. In DNA, the CDR3 is TGTGCCACCAGCGGCGGGAGGGCCACCCACGAGCAGTACTTC.

This chain connects TRBV19 to TRBJ2-3; D gene uncertain. V was shortened by 5 bases and J by 0 bases, with 9 bases between the two germline ends. Germline assignment: CDR1 LNHDA and CDR2 SQIVND (reference sequence). The CDR3 is 14 amino acids. CDR3 protein: CASSLGTSTDTQYF. The DNA of the CDR3 is TGTGCCAGTAGTTTAGGAACTAGCACAGATACGCAGTATTTT.

In the case of this clone: An end of the junction differs from the germline gene, which may be a read error. The CDR3 DNA reads as TGTGCCAGCAGTAACTCAGGCGGAAACACCATATATTTT. This translates into CASSNSGGNTIYF. The V and J genes are TRBV6-5 and TRBJ1-3; D is ambiguous. Germline loops: CDR1 MNHEY, CDR2 SVGAGI. The CDR3 sequence is 13 residues long.

The chain is built from TRBV6-1 and TRBJ2-6; D gene uncertain. CDR3 length equals 13 residues. In germline, CDR1 is MNHNS, CDR2 SASEGT. V was clipped by 4 bases and J by 2 bases, with 3 bases between them. DNA of the CDR3: TGTGCCAGCAGTGCCCCTGGGGCCAACGTCCTGACTTTC. Residues: CASSAPGANVLTF.

The gene calls are TRBV6-1 and TRBJ2-7; 8 bases line up with TRBD1. The V gene end was trimmed by 9 bases and the J gene end by 1 base; junction bases not matched to a gene: 8. Germline values: CDR1 MNHNS, CDR2 SASEGT. The CDR3 runs 14 residues. The CDR3: CASNAGGSSYEQYF. CDR3 bases: TGTGCCAGTAACGCAGGGGGCAGTTCCTACGAGCAGTACTTC.

The chain uses TRBV7-9 and TRBJ2-1; perhaps D is TRBD1 or TRBD2 (7 bases each). Germline V gene data show CDR1 as SEHNR and CDR2 as FQNEAQ (reference sequence). The CDR3 contains 12 residues. V lost 9 bases and J lost 6, with 12 bases in between. The CDR3 bases are TGTGCCAGGAGCGGGACAGCCAATGAGCAGTTCTTC. It specifies CARSGTANEQFF.

The chain is built from TRBV18 and TRBJ2-1; TRBD1 agrees at 7 bases. CDR3 length: 15 amino acids. V shed 6 bases, J shed 3 bases, and the junction held 8 bases outside the gene matches. Germline CDR1 and CDR2: KGHSH and LQKENI. CDR3 sequence: CASSPGTVNYNEQFF. In DNA, the CDR3 is TGTGCCAGCTCCCCTGGGACAGTGAACTACAATGAGCAGTTCTTC. Filled out from reference TRBV18 and TRBJ2-1, the complete variable domain reads NAGVMQNPRHLVRRRGQEARLRCSPMKGHSHVYWYRQLPEEGLKFMVYLQKENIIDESGMPKERFSAEFPKEGPSILRIQQVVRGDSAAYFCASSPGTVNYNEQFFGPGTRLTVL.

The chain recombines TRBV30 with TRBJ2-1; the D gene is possibly TRBD2 (7 bases). The germline CDR1 and CDR2 sequences are GTSNPN and SVGIG (reference sequence). Trimming pared 6 bases from V and 10 bases from J, leaving 19 bases between. This CDR3 comprises 13 residues. The CDR3 nucleotides read TGTGCCTGCACGAGAGGGGGGGAAGAGGAGCAGTTCTTC. Its translation is CACTRGGEEEQFF.

The CDR3 DNA sequence: TGTGCCAGCAGTGAACCAACAGGGGGCGCGAGGTCGGACACTGAAGCTTTCTTT. Translation: CASSEPTGGARSDTEAFF. This chain links TRBV6-1 with TRBJ1-1; 9 bases map to TRBD1. J gave up 3 bases and V 2 bases, and 13 bases lay outside the gene matches. The CDR3 is 18 amino acids. CDR1 and CDR2 from the germline V gene are MNHNS and SASEGT.

The rearrangement links TRBV7-8 to TRBJ2-4, with 8 bases fitting TRBD2. This CDR3 region has 17 residues. From germline, CDR1 is SGHVS and CDR2 FQNEAQ. With 3 bases clipped from V and 0 bases from J, the junction kept 7 bases outside the gene matches. Written as DNA, the CDR3 is TGTGCCAGCAGCTTGCAACTAGCGGTCCTAGCCAAAAACATTCAGTACTTC. Its protein is CASSLQLAVLAKNIQYF. Full variable domain (remainder filled in from reference TRBV7-8 and TRBJ2-4): GAGVSQSPRYKVAKRGQDVALRCDPISGHVSLFWYQQALGQGPEFLTYFQNEAQLDKSGLPSDRFFAERPEGSVSTLKIQRTQQEDSAVYLCASSLQLAVLAKNIQYFGAGTRLSVL.

This clone was seen a handful of times. The sample has other DNA sequences that encode this CDR3 too. The gene calls are TRBV30 and TRBJ2-7; no definite D call. From germline, CDR1 is GTSNPN and CDR2 SVGIG (reference sequence). The CDR3 contains 14 residues. The V end lost 1 base, the J end lost 0 bases, and 10 bases lay between the germline ends. The CDR3 nucleotides are TGTGCCTGGAGTGGCGGACGAGGCTCCTACGAGCAGTACTTC. This encodes CAWSGGRGSYEQYF.

V is TRBV7-9 and J is TRBJ2-1; the match to TRBD1 covers 8 bases. Germline V gene sequence: CDR1 SEHNR, CDR2 FQNEAQ (reference sequence). Germline trimming cut 1 base from V and 8 bases from J; bases unmatched to any gene: 7. CDR3 length equals 15 residues. CDR3 bases: TGTGCCAGCAGCTTAGGTACAGGGGGGATCGATGAGCAGTTCTTC. Its translation is CASSLGTGGIDEQFF. Full variable domain (rest looked up from reference TRBV7-9 and TRBJ2-1): DTGVSQNPRHKITKRGQNVTFRCDPISEHNRLYWYRQTLGQGPEFLTYFQNEAQLEKSRLLSDRFSAERPKGSFSTLEIQRTEQGDSAMYLCASSLGTGGIDEQFFGPGTRLTVL.

J is TRBJ1-1 and V is TRBV19, with D possibly TRBD1 on 5 matching bases. This CDR3 is built from 16 residues. Germline lookup yields CDR1 LNHDA and CDR2 SQIVND (reference sequence). The V and J ends lost 3 bases and 1 base respectively, with 15 bases between them. CDR3 region: CASSILGVYRNTEAFF. DNA of the CDR3: TGTGCCAGTAGTATTTTGGGGGTTTACAGGAACACTGAAGCTTTCTTT.

The genes are TRBV29-1 and TRBJ1-2; no firm D call. Germline-derived CDR1 and CDR2 are SQVTM and ANQGSEA. The CDR3 consists of 14 residues. The V and J ends lost 4 bases and 4 bases respectively, with 16 bases between them. CDR3 DNA: TGCAGCGTTGGAGGTGGAACCAACGCCTATGGCTACACCTTC. Amino acid sequence: CSVGGGTNAYGYTF.

The rearrangement links TRBV10-2 to TRBJ2-7; 11 bases align to TRBD2. Germline CDR1 reads WSHSY; CDR2 reads SAAADI. CDR3 length equals 16 residues. Germline trimming cut 6 bases from V and 7 bases from J; bases unmatched to any gene: 14. The CDR3 loop reads CASSPVAGGPPREQYF. CDR3 nucleotides: TGCGCCAGCAGCCCCGTAGCGGGAGGGCCCCCTAGGGAGCAGTACTTC.

The table lists this clone with a few counts. The chain links TRBV6-4 to TRBJ2-2; D unclear. Germline V CDR1 and CDR2: MRHNA, SNTAGT. The CDR3 spans 12 residues. V dropped 7 bases and J dropped 6 bases, with 9 bases sitting between them. The CDR3, as DNA: TGTGCCAGCATTTCTTTATCCGGGGAGCTGTTTTTT. Translated: CASISLSGELFF.

The chain recombines TRBV18 with TRBJ1-2; tentatively, D is TRBD1 (5 bases). The V gene's germline CDR1 is KGHSH and CDR2 LQKENI. The CDR3 has 15 amino acids. The germline V and J ends were trimmed by 6 bases and 2 bases, with 16 bases remaining between them. The CDR3 DNA is TGTGCCAGCTCGCAAATACAGGAGTCCAACTATGGCTACACCTTC. It yields the protein CASSQIQESNYGYTF.

A single count supports this clone. The chain uses TRBV6-1 and TRBJ2-7; TRBD1 aligns across 9 bases. This CDR3 is built from 16 residues. The germline CDR1 and CDR2 sequences are MNHNS and SASEGT. The trim removed 4 bases at V and 4 bases at J, leaving 11 bases unmatched. In DNA form, the CDR3 reads TGTGCCAGCAGTGGGACAGGGGCATTGGGACGGTACGAGCAGTACTTC. Translation gives CASSGTGALGRYEQYF.